This T cell receptor (beta chain) was identified in a study of T cells in Graves' hyperthyroidism and ophthalmopathy. The study excluded patients with uncontrolled infection, other autoimmune disease, pregnancy or lactation. Trimming cost V 6 bases and J 7 bases, with 22 bases left between them. CDR1 and CDR2 from the germline V gene are MDHEN and SYDVKM. The CDR3 is 15 amino acids. Amplified TCR beta CDR3 regions came from RNA transcripts. A set of HTBI primers served as the primers for a first-round RT-PCR of the TCR CDR3. TCRdb analysed the multiplex PCR reads with MiXCR anew, one entry per CDR3 protein. The sample has about 710,000 distinct CDR3 sequences; roughly 15% are singletons.

Specimen: blood. The source is a man between 18 and 35 years old with Graves' hyperthyroidism. The rearrangement joins TRBV28 to TRBJ2-7; perhaps TRBD2 as D (6 bases). The CDR3 loop is CASSLDRGSAWEQYF. DNA for the CDR3: TGTGCCAGCAGCTTAGATCGGGGGTCCGCTTGGGAGCAGTACTTC.